This T cell receptor (beta chain) was captured in a study of T cells in localized non-small cell lung cancer. Note on this clone: The antigen is unknown.

Here immunoSEQ multiplex PCR was the method, and the copy in TCRdb shows in-frame clones only, minus some. The table records 28,000 or so clones, roughly 80% of them present only once. Study-wide points: Because sequencing included only one region (of the tumor), heterogeneity remains possible. In uninvolved adjacent lung, T cell clonality reached its highest value, exceeding tumor.

Germline assignment: CDR1 ENHRY and CDR2 SYGVKD. The V and J ends lost 6 bases and 4 bases, in that order; junction bases with no gene match: 5. CDR3 length: 13 amino acids. The gene calls are TRBV10-3 and TRBJ1-2; 7 nucleotides match TRBD1. This sequence originates from a man aged 40 to 70 with stage III squamous cell lung carcinoma. The sequenced sample was peripheral blood, obtained before any cancer treatment. CDR3 region: CAIRGDRGYGYTF. CDR3 in DNA: TGTGCCATCAGGGGGGACAGAGGCTATGGCTACACCTTC.